This passage covers 28 T cell receptor beta chains from one sample sequenced in a study of spatial heterogeneity in lung cancer. The sample's time point: blood at routine non-recurrence follow-up after resection. TCRdb reanalysed the 5' RACE reads using MiXCR and keeps one entry per CDR3 protein. The sample yields roughly 15,000 distinct CDR3 sequences, approximately 19% seen once. The sample was PBMCs, taken at follow-up. The origin of the receptors is a male donor with early-stage non-small cell lung cancer.

J is TRBJ2-3 and V is TRBV4-1, with TRBD2 matching 10 bases. The CDR3 totals 19 residues. V shed 0 bases and J 4 bases; nucleotides not matched to a gene: 13. Germline CDR1 MGHRA, CDR2 YSYEKL. CDR3 DNA: TGCGCCAGCAGCCAAGACCCCCCCAGCGGGGGGGCGGTGTCAGATACGCAGTATTTT. Translation: CASSQDPPSGGAVSDTQYF.

Comments on this clonotype: It may be a read error: a sequence one base away is much more abundant. Here the CDR3 omits its conserved ending phenylalanine or tryptophan, so a read error is the likely source. The chain recombines TRBV11-2 with TRBJ1-1; D is possibly TRBD1 (5 bases). V was cut by 6 bases and J by 5 bases, with 19 bases left in between. Germline assignment: CDR1 SGHAT and CDR2 FQNNGV. This CDR3 contains 15 residues. CDR3 amino acids: CASSPLEGPGTEAFI. The CDR3 region has the DNA TGTGCCAGCAGTCCCCTTGAGGGGCCAGGGACTGAAGCTTTCATT.

This clonotype was seen a handful of times. The chain carries TRBV19 and TRBJ2-1; tentatively, D is TRBD1 (5 bases). CDR1 and CDR2 from the germline V gene are LNHDA and SQIVND (reference sequence). This CDR3 contains 16 residues. V was pared by 3 bases and J by 0 bases, with 12 bases between. The CDR3 DNA is TGTGCCAGTAGTATCGTAAGACAGATCTCCTACAATGAGCAGTTCTTC. Protein: CASSIVRQISYNEQFF.

This clonotype showed up just a few times. CDR3 loop: CASRIGVNTEAFF. CDR3 sequence (DNA): TGTGCCAGCAGAATAGGAGTTAACACTGAAGCTTTCTTT. The chain carries TRBV6-5 and TRBJ1-1; D is undetermined. The CDR3 consists of 13 residues. With 6 bases removed from V and 2 bases from J, the gap between germline ends came to 10 bases. Germline CDR1 MNHEY, CDR2 SVGAGI.

By share, this clonotype counts as medium-sized. The chain employs TRBV29-1 and TRBJ1-1; a possible D gene is TRBD1 (5 bases). CDR1 and CDR2 (germline): SQVTM, ANQGSEA. The CDR3 sequence is 10 residues long. V lost 4 bases, J lost 11 bases, and 11 bases lay in between. In nucleotides, the CDR3 is TGCAGCGTTGGCGACAGAAGGGCTTTCTTT. Translated, it gives CSVGDRRAFF.

The chain employs TRBV11-3 and TRBJ2-2; D possibly matches TRBD1 or TRBD2 (5 bases each). Trimming pared 2 bases from V and 4 bases from J, leaving 14 bases between. The CDR3 runs 16 residues. Germline CDR1 reads SGHNT; CDR2 reads YENEEA. CDR3 in amino acids: CASSLLVGDLTGELFF. CDR3 DNA: TGTGCCAGCAGCTTATTGGTGGGGGACCTCACCGGGGAGCTGTTTTTT. Full variable domain (outside the CDR3, taken from reference TRBV11-3 and TRBJ2-2): EAGVVQSPRYKIIEKKQPVAFWCNPISGHNTLYWYLQNLGQGPELLIRYENEEAVDDSQLPKDRFSAERLKGVDSTLKIQPAELGDSAVYLCASSLLVGDLTGELFFGEGSRLTVL.

The chain links TRBV20-1 to TRBJ2-2; D possibly matches TRBD1 or TRBD2 (5 bases each). The CDR3 covers 17 residues. Germline V gene lookup returns CDR1 DFQATT and CDR2 SNEGSKA (reference sequence). V was clipped by 5 bases and J by 4 bases, with 23 bases between them. CDR3 loop: CSAQKEPGRRATGELFF. The CDR3 DNA reads TGCAGTGCTCAAAAGGAACCGGGACGCCGAGCCACCGGGGAGCTGTTTTTT.

On this clonotype itself: The junction departs from germline at one end; a sequencing error may be responsible. The chain couples TRBV2 to TRBJ1-1; D perhaps matches TRBD1 (6 bases). The CDR3 length is 12 residues. CDR1 and CDR2 (germline): SNHLY, FYNNEI. CDR3 region: CASSPDSTEALF. Written as DNA, the CDR3 is TGTGCCAGCAGCCCGGACAGCACTGAAGCTCTCTTT.

The chain employs TRBV6-6 and TRBJ1-2; TRBD1 matches 8 bases. V dropped 4 bases and J dropped 4; count of bases not matched to a gene: 11. The CDR3 consists of 16 residues. Germline CDR1 is MNHNY and CDR2 is SVGAGI (reference sequence). CDR3 in amino acids: CASSLDRVVPFYGYTF. CDR3 coding DNA: TGTGCCAGCAGTTTGGACAGGGTAGTGCCCTTCTATGGCTACACCTTC.

This clonotype was picked up a small number of times. A much larger clonotype is one base distant, so this may be a read error. The chain is built from TRBV3-1 and TRBJ1-5; D remains unclear. This CDR3 spans 13 amino acids. Per the germline V gene, CDR1 is LGHDT and CDR2 is YNNKEL (reference sequence). This CDR3 is CACSQDRDQPQHF. CDR3 DNA: TGTGCCTGCAGCCAAGATAGGGATCAGCCCCAGCATTTT.

V is TRBV20-1 and J is TRBJ2-1; 12 bases agree with TRBD2. The ends lost 4 bases at V and 4 bases at J; junction bases unmatched: 5. CDR1 and CDR2 (germline): DFQATT, SNEGSKA (reference sequence). CDR3 length: 15 residues. The CDR3 DNA reads TGCAGTGCTATTTCTAGCGGGGGGGAGTACAATGAGCAGTTCTTC. This gives the protein CSAISSGGEYNEQFF.

The chain employs TRBV20-1 and TRBJ2-7; D gene uncertain. Germline V gene sequence: CDR1 DFQATT, CDR2 SNEGSKA (reference sequence). The length of the CDR3 is 14 residues. V lost 0 bases and J 1 base, leaving 10 bases between the germline ends. The CDR3 DNA is TGCAGTGCTAGAGATCAAGCAGAATCCTACGAGCAGTACTTC. This translates into CSARDQAESYEQYF.

This clonotype appeared many times. V and J are TRBV7-2 and TRBJ1-2, with D perhaps matching TRBD1 (5 bases). Trimming cost V 4 bases and J 8 bases, with 35 bases left between them. Germline V CDR1 and CDR2: SGHTA, FQGNSA. The CDR3 has 20 amino acids. CDR3 bases: TGTGCCAGCAGCTCGGAAGGATTCTGGGGGTTTTCCCCTTCGGGTGAGGGCTACACCTTC. It specifies CASSSEGFWGFSPSGEGYTF.

The chain carries TRBV5-5 and TRBJ1-5; unclear D gene. V lost 0 bases and J lost 7, with 11 bases in between. The CDR3 extends over 14 amino acids. CDR1 is SGHKS, CDR2 YYEKEE, per germline (reference sequence). The CDR3 protein is CASSLGPRGQPQHF. In DNA, the CDR3 is TGTGCCAGCAGCTTGGGACCGCGAGGACAGCCCCAGCATTTT.

The chain couples TRBV5-6 to TRBJ2-7; possibly TRBD2 for D (5 bases). CDR1 SGHDT and CDR2 YYEEEE come from the germline V gene. V shed 1 base and J shed 2 bases, with 10 bases lying between them. There are 14 residues in the CDR3. The CDR3 here is CASSLILGAYEQYF. In DNA, the CDR3 is TGTGCCAGCAGCTTGATTTTGGGAGCCTACGAGCAGTACTTC.

The chain recombines TRBV29-1 with TRBJ2-2; D possibly uses TRBD1 or TRBD2 (5 bases each). Germline V gives CDR1 SQVTM, CDR2 ANQGSEA. V dropped 4 bases and J dropped 4 bases, with 13 bases sitting between them. This CDR3 has 14 residues. CDR3 in DNA: TGCAGCGTTGCGGGACCGACGCCCACCGGGGAGCTGTTTTTT. This gives the protein CSVAGPTPTGELFF.

The chain uses TRBV7-6 and TRBJ1-6; unclear D gene. This CDR3 comprises 16 residues. Germline-derived CDR1 and CDR2 are SGHVS and FNYEAQ. V dropped 1 base and J dropped 0 bases, with 7 bases sitting between them. DNA of the CDR3: TGTGCCAGCAGCTTAGAAGGGAGCTCCTATAATTCACCCCTCCACTTT. Protein product: CASSLEGSSYNSPLHF.

This chain uses TRBV5-5 with TRBJ2-3, with D unresolved. The CDR3 length is 12 residues. Trimming took off 4 bases at V and 10 bases at J, with 13 bases between the two ends. Germline lookup yields CDR1 SGHKS and CDR2 YYEKEE (reference sequence). The CDR3 reads CASSLDEFAQYF. CDR3 coding DNA: TGTGCCAGCAGCCTTGATGAGTTCGCGCAGTATTTT.

The chain combines TRBV2 with TRBJ2-1; 8 positions match TRBD1. The V gene's germline CDR1 is SNHLY and CDR2 FYNNEI. Losses at the gene ends were 5 bases for V and 5 bases for J; bases not matched to a gene: 8. This CDR3 is 15 amino acids long. The CDR3 reads CASSLGQGTNNEQFF. CDR3 bases: TGTGCCAGCAGTTTAGGACAGGGTACGAACAATGAGCAGTTCTTC.

V gene TRBV5-1 combines with J gene TRBJ2-4; D is possibly TRBD1 (5 bases). V lost 2 bases and J lost 0, with 6 bases in between. The CDR3 sequence is 14 residues long. The germline V gene encodes CDR1 SGHRS and CDR2 YFSETQ. The CDR3 DNA reads TGCGCCAGCAGCTTTCAGGGAGCCAAAAACATTCAGTACTTC. As protein: CASSFQGAKNIQYF.

This clonotype was counted ten times or more. This rearrangement joins TRBV27 to TRBJ2-3, with a possible D match to TRBD2 (6 bases). The CDR3 is 12 residues long. Deletions cut 4 bases from V and 8 bases from J, with 10 bases between. Germline values: CDR1 MNHEY, CDR2 SMNVEV (reference sequence). The CDR3 loop reads CASSSLLATQYF. DNA of the CDR3: TGTGCCAGCAGTTCCCTACTAGCTACGCAGTATTTT.

This clonotype is labeled medium-sized. This chain joins TRBV5-1 and TRBJ2-5; D possibly corresponds to TRBD1 (5 bases). The germline CDR1 and CDR2 sequences are SGHRS and YFSETQ. This CDR3 has 15 amino acids. Deletions cut 7 bases from V and 1 base from J, with 17 bases between. The CDR3 sequence is CASATQGSLQETQYF. The DNA for the CDR3 is TGCGCCAGCGCGACCCAGGGCAGCCTCCAAGAGACCCAGTACTTC.

In its sample, this clonotype is medium-sized (0.01 to 0.1%). This CDR3 reads CASSQGTGTGTNQPQHF. CDR3 DNA sequence: TGTGCCAGCAGCCAAGGGACCGGGACAGGGACCAATCAGCCCCAGCATTTT. The chain uses TRBV3-1 and TRBJ1-5, with 9 bases matching TRBD1. The germline gives CDR1 LGHDT, CDR2 YNNKEL (reference sequence). V lost 1 base, J lost 3 bases, and 7 bases stayed unmatched. The CDR3 is 17 residues long.

This clonotype was observed a handful of times. The chain combines TRBV7-2 with TRBJ1-2; 9 bases are shared with TRBD1. Germline CDR1 is SGHTA and CDR2 is FQGNSA. The length of the CDR3 is 16 residues. After removal of 1 base from V and 3 bases from J, the junction contained 6 bases not matched to a gene. The CDR3 loop is CASSLDRTGVHYGYTF. The CDR3 coding sequence is TGTGCCAGCAGCTTAGACCGGACAGGGGTCCACTATGGCTACACCTTC.

This clonotype was seen only a few times. Germline is not matched at one junction end, which may reflect a read error. This chain uses TRBV7-7 with TRBJ2-7, with 8 bases matching TRBD1. CDR3 size: 13 residues. CDR1 is SSHAT and CDR2 is FNYEAQ in the germline V gene (reference sequence). DNA for the CDR3: TGTGCTAGCAGCTTAGGGACAGGCTACGAGCAGTACTTC. Protein product: CASSLGTGYEQYF.

This clonotype showed up just a few times. The chain is built from TRBV29-1 and TRBJ2-1; 9 bases are shared with TRBD1. The length of the CDR3 is 14 residues. The germline V gene encodes CDR1 SQVTM and CDR2 ANQGSEA. The V segment lost 3 bases and the J segment 1 base; nucleotides outside the gene matches: 1. The CDR3 region has the DNA TGCAGCGTTGACGACAGGGGGTCCTACAATGAGCAGTTCTTC. It is translated as CSVDDRGSYNEQFF.

This clonotype was detected only a few times. CDR3 sequence reads: CASSLVGKNNEQFF. Here the CDR3 DNA reads TGTGCCAGCAGCTTGGTCGGGAAAAACAATGAGCAGTTCTTC. The rearrangement links TRBV5-6 to TRBJ2-1; D may be TRBD2 (5 bases). Germline V CDR1 and CDR2: SGHDT, YYEEEE. The CDR3 contains 14 residues. Trimming pared 0 bases from V and 5 bases from J, leaving 9 bases between.

This clonotype is medium-sized in the sample. This chain uses TRBV27 with TRBJ1-1; the match to TRBD1 covers 8 bases. Trimming cost V 4 bases and J 4 bases; bases outside gene matches: 5. Germline V gene sequence: CDR1 MNHEY, CDR2 SMNVEV (reference sequence). The CDR3 covers 14 residues. The CDR3 sequence is CASSWTGKGTEAFF. The CDR3 DNA reads as TGTGCCAGCAGTTGGACAGGGAAGGGCACTGAAGCTTTCTTT.